This TCR beta chain is from a study of cytomegalovirus exposure and HLA in healthy donors (TCRdb year 2017). Context from the whole study: An earlier analysis of 587 of the donors reported 276 Gb of sequence data and 95 million to 130 million unique TCR beta sequences obtained from about 180 million T cells. An early release that covered about 640 HLA-typed donors contained around 330 gigabases of sequencing data and 65 million to 100 million unique TCR sequences. The genetic ancestry cluster associated with self-reported Caucasian donors included about 84% of the roughly 400 genotyped donors. The study aimed to test whether cataloging public T cell receptors could reveal signatures of past pathogen exposure. Using immunosequencing, the study profiled T cell repertoires from 550 to 750 subjects and related those repertoires to cytomegalovirus serostatus. A separate validation cohort of approximately 120 different subjects was used in addition to the roughly 700-subject first cohort. The study combined high-throughput TCR immunosequencing, statistical association of individual TCRs with disease status, and machine learning to predict cytomegalovirus infection status. To study patterns of TCR occurrence, a later analysis re-analyzed previously published TCR beta repertoires from 700 or so donors and added high-resolution HLA genotyping. The later analysis used no new phenotypic data to find candidate immune exposures, relying instead on TCR beta sequences and their occurrence across donors. An earlier analysis of approximately 640 of the donors applied high-throughput TCR beta sequencing to assess whether each TCR beta V gene segment acted as functional or pseudogenic. Alongside the repertoire data, information on donor age, sex, ethnicity and CMV serostatus was compiled. Genome-wide SNP genotypes for about 55% of the 666 donors were used in a later genetic analysis, which treated that subset as a discovery cohort. All discovery cohort repertoires had been generated on a single sequencing platform. HLA typing covered class I and class II loci at four-digit resolution. The number of donors typed differed by locus, with about 629-640 for A, B, C, DRB1 and DQB1, 522 for DQA1, 600 to 610 for DPA1, and 400 to 490 for DPB1. A few DR-DQ haplotypes were treated as single units for association and clustering because of strong linkage in the cohort. Among some 400 genotyped donors of the cohort, an average of approximately 200,000 unique TCR beta nucleotide sequences was sequenced per donor, of which about 19% were non-productive. General study outcomes and caveats: Assigning TCR associations to individual alleles was difficult when HLA alleles, especially DR and DQ, strongly co-occurred. Across donors, most TCR sequences were observed very rarely, whereas some public TCRs were present in many individuals. In a later genetic analysis, a missense DCLRE1C variant was associated with V-gene and J-gene trimming of TCR beta chains, and the association was replicated in an independent cohort. Cytomegalovirus status was reported to be diagnosed by the classifier with high specificity and sensitivity in both the original and validation cohorts. Some IMGT-functional V segments, including TRBV6-2 and TRBV6-3, could not be distinguished by the 87-base-pair reads and were therefore excluded. Presence/absence analyses assumed roughly uniform sequencing depth across donors, an assumption that may not hold. The only immune exposure information available for the cohort was CMV serostatus. A total of 150 to 200 TCR beta chains were listed by the study as associated with cytomegalovirus. In a later analysis, the rate of TCR association differed among HLA loci, with DRB1 alleles having the most associated TCRs and HLA-C alleles having the fewest. In a later genetic analysis, fewer N-insertions in productive TCRs were reported among donors in an Asian-associated ancestry cluster than the roughly 640-donor mean. Because HLA typing was unavailable for some donors at each locus, only the typed subset was used in association tests. A further reported finding was that TCR beta sequences accurately predicted the HLA-A and HLA-B alleles for most subjects in the first cohort. In a later analysis, HLA-associated TCR beta chains were found to be more clonally expanded and to have lower generation probabilities than equally common non-associated chains. In vitro tests confirmed that a few of the cytomegalovirus-associated TCR beta chains recognize cytomegalovirus antigens. A cluster of highly shared sequence variants was judged likely to be a technical artifact of the sequencing pipeline. Correlated functional status among segregating V segments might be attributable to linkage disequilibrium, but an unknown experimental factor could not be ruled out. The cohort was sequenced for TCR beta chains only, and without alpha or paired-chain data the features that could be detected were limited. In an earlier analysis of 587 of the donors, most TCR beta V segments appeared in productive rearrangements about 87% or about 30% of the time, broadly matching IMGT annotations. A later analysis reported that several top co-occurrence clusters appeared linked to parvovirus B19, influenza, CMV and Epstein-Barr virus. Most CMV-associated TCR beta chains appeared to be HLA-restricted in a later analysis, and the HLA associations seemed to be driven largely by CMV exposure. Because counts were too low, some 17 rarely observed V segments, including chromosome 9 orphons, were excluded from the earlier analysis of fewer than 650 of the donors. The authors suggested that the approach could potentially be extended to other disease states and immunological phenotypes. Specific HLA alleles were associated with some 15,000 TCR beta sequences at a false discovery rate of 0.05 in a later analysis.

V drops 6 bases and J drops 7 bases, leaving 12 bases in between. In the germline V gene, CDR1 corresponds to MDHEN and CDR2 to SYDVKM. Including the terminal cysteine and phenylalanine, the CDR3 comprises 12 residues. Of the read, only the CDR3 DNA is kept; its 36 bases are in frame from base 1. Details on this clone: The antigen it recognizes is unknown. Base qualities are not recorded, but no much larger clone differs from it by a single base.

Library preparation employed the immunoSEQ multiplex PCR assay. The multiplex PCR relied on a mix of 60 forward primers for TCR Vbeta segments and 13 reverse primers for TCR Jbeta segments. A multiplex PCR assay on genomic DNA amplified the CDR3 region of rearranged TCR beta genes. Amplified TCR beta libraries were sequenced as 87-base-pair reads on the Illumina HiSeq System. Turning to the authors' computational methods: A later analysis tallied 80 million to 95 million unique TCR beta chains across the 700 or so repertoires, and about 10 million of those chains were shared by two or more donors. Raw reads were error-corrected and collapsed into unique sequences by a nearest-neighbor algorithm in which closely related sequences were merged to remove PCR and sequencing errors. V, D and J gene segments were assigned by aligning CDR3 sequences to IMGT reference sequences. For a sequence to be retained, a match of at least six nucleotides to both a V gene segment and a J gene segment was required. A rearrangement counted as productive if the CDR3 had no stop codons and remained in frame with V and J, and every other rearrangement counted as non-productive. CDR3 was defined according to IMGT convention as the region running from the second conserved V-encoded cysteine to the conserved J-encoded phenylalanine. In an earlier analysis of 500 to 650 of the donors, sequences lacking an unambiguous match to a single V gene segment were excluded. In an earlier analysis of almost 600 of the donors, a V segment was called functional when productive rearrangements were above 56.7%, and segregating when the standard deviation between donors exceeded 5%. A statistical classification framework was developed to diagnose cytomegalovirus status using the catalog of TCR beta chain sequences. In a later analysis, TCR nucleotide sequences were compared against IMGT/GENE-DB human TR gene sequences so that V and J genes could be assigned. In a later analysis, CDR3 sequences and most-parsimonious VDJ recombination scenarios were assigned using the TCRdist pipeline. In a later analysis, every TCR beta chain was defined by the combination of its CDR3 amino acid sequence and its V-gene family, and reads without a unique V-gene family were dropped. In a later analysis, 450 to 600 highly shared, low-generation-probability nucleotide sequences were removed to address suspected cross-contamination and a sequencing artifact. For each public chain, a later analysis derived a clonal expansion index from normalized ranks of inferred template counts within each repertoire. In a later analysis, generation probabilities were computed with a VDJ recombination model fitted to out-of-frame rearrangements, and the resulting probabilities were checked against IGoR. In a later analysis, TCR-TCR, TCR-HLA and TCR-CMV co-occurrence was scored with hypergeometric tests, and a repertoire-size bias correction was applied to TCR pairs. A later analysis estimated false discovery rates by permuting HLA or CMV assignments 20 times. In a later analysis, co-occurring TCRs were grouped using DBSCAN, with TCRdist sequence similarity added in when clustering inside HLA-allele-positive subsets. Repertoires with fewer than 30,000 or more than 120,000 public chains, plus five repertoires with anomalous nucleotide sharing, were excluded from co-occurrence clustering. In TCRdb, the immuneACCESS table is reduced to in-frame sequences with V and J assigned. These tables do not hold every clone; where another copy was compared, an unresolved V gene accounts for under half, and the others remain unexplained. The V and J calls and clone size come from that table; D and trimming were worked out from the DNA. For this sample there are approximately 150,000 clones; around 86% appear just once. In total, the top ten clones hold 2.5% to 3.5% of the sample.

The cohort consisted of some 730 healthy bone marrow donors. At the time of sampling, all cohort members were nominally healthy, though unrecorded immune exposures were likely present. The donor was CMV seronegative and belonged to the group of 350 to 400 seronegative cohort members. Each donor provided a peripheral blood sample, and peripheral blood mononuclear cells were used for TCR beta sequencing. Genomic DNA was extracted from the blood cell samples with the Qiagen DNeasy Blood Extraction Kit. This TCR derives from a woman in her twenties or thirties in good health and CMV-seronegative. The source material was PBMCs. This chain joins TRBV28 to TRBJ1-2; TRBD1 is perhaps the D gene, given 5 matching bases. The CDR3 region reads CASSPQGVGYTF. The DNA sequence is as follows: TGTGCCAGCAGCCCCCAAGGGGTTGGCTACACCTTC.